These T cell receptor beta chains were read from a single sample in a study of T cells in Graves' hyperthyroidism and ophthalmopathy. Each CDR3 protein gets one entry after TCRdb re-called the multiplex PCR reads with MiXCR. The table includes more than 300,000 distinct CDR3 sequences, 14% detected once. Sequenced sample: blood. The receptors were gathered from a woman aged 25 to 45 with Graves' hyperthyroidism. Each CDR3 is given with its conserved first and last residue. D genes are given only for firm matches. Part of the rows lack a size; the others show once, few, many or a class for expanded clones.

j_gene	v_gene	abundance	d_gene	CDR3nt	CDR3aa
TRBJ2-1	TRBV10-3	-	TRBD2	TGTGCCATCAGTGAGGAGGGTAGCGGGATTTACAATGAGCAGTTCTTC	CAISEEGSGIYNEQFF
TRBJ1-2	TRBV19	-	TRBD1	TGTGCCAGCCTCGACCCCGGGACAGGGATTGATGGCTACACCTTC	CASLDPGTGIDGYTF
TRBJ2-3	TRBV18	-	-	TGTGCCAGCTCACCACGGGTTATGGGAGATACGCAGTATTTT	CASSPRVMGDTQYF
TRBJ2-7	TRBV20-1	few	TRBD2	TGCAGTGGGGCGGGAGCGATTCCTGAGCAGTACTTC	CSGAGAIPEQYF
TRBJ2-5	TRBV12-3/TRBV12-4	many	TRBD2	TGTGCCAGCACCTCCAGACTAGCGGGAGGAGAGACCCAGTACTTC	CASTSRLAGGETQYF
TRBJ2-6	TRBV28	few	TRBD2	TGTGCCAGCAGTTTAAGGTCGGGAGGTGGGGCCAACGTCCTGACTTTC	CASSLRSGGGANVLTF
TRBJ2-1	TRBV20-1	few	-	TGCAGTGCTCCAGCGATAAGCTCCTACAATGAGCAGTTCTTC	CSAPAISSYNEQFF
TRBJ2-7	TRBV6-1	-	-	TGTGCCGCCGGGGCCTCCTACGAGCAGTACTTC	CAAGASYEQYF
TRBJ1-5	TRBV10-2	-	-	TGCGCCAGCTCCTCGGGCGCCGGGCCCCAGCATTTT	CASSSGAGPQHF
TRBJ2-1	TRBV7-9	-	TRBD1	TGTGCCAGCAGCCTCCGGACAGGGACTGAGCAGTTCTTC	CASSLRTGTEQFF
TRBJ2-1	TRBV19	-	TRBD2	TGTGCCAGTTGCACAAGCGGGAACTCCTACAATGAGCAGTTCTTC	CASCTSGNSYNEQFF
TRBJ2-1	TRBV3-2	few	-	TGTGCCAGCAGCCAATGGGAGCGGGAGGAATATGAGCAGTTCTTC	CASSQWEREEYEQFF
TRBJ1-5	TRBV6-6	many	-	TGTGCCAGCAGTTACGGGGGATTTCAGCCCCAGCATTTT	CASSYGGFQPQHF
TRBJ2-3	TRBV12-3/TRBV12-4	many	TRBD2	TGTGCCAGCAGTGGGCCCGGTACTAGCGGCACAGATACGCAGTATTTT	CASSGPGTSGTDTQYF
TRBJ2-5	TRBV5-5	-	TRBD1	TGTGCCAGCAGCCGGCTGACAGGGGGTGGAGAGACCCAGTACTTC	CASSRLTGGGETQYF
TRBJ2-1	TRBV6-1	many	-	TGTGCCACCTCGCTCCTCGGGGGACGCCATGAGCAGTTCTTC	CATSLLGGRHEQFF